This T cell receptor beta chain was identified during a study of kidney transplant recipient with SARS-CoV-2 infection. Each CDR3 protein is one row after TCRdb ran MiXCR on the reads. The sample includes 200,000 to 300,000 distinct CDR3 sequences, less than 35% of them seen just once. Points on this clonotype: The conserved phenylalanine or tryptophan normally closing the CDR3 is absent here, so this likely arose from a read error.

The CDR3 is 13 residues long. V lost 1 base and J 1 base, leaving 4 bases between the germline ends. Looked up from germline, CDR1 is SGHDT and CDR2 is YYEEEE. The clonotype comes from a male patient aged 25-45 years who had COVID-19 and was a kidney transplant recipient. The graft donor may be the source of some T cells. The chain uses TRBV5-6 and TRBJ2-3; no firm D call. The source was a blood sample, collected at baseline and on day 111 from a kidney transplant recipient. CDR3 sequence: CASSLTGTDTQYL. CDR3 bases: TGTGCCAGCAGCTTGACGGGCACAGATACGCAGTATCTT.